The entry that follows covers one T cell receptor beta chain sequence. Other DNA sequences of this sample code for an identical CDR3. The CDR3 contains 14 residues. V gave up 3 bases and J gave up 4 bases, with 8 bases separating them. Germline values: CDR1 SGHDT, CDR2 YYEEEE. Produced via immunoSEQ multiplex PCR; TCRdb's table is partial and in-frame only. This sample yields 55,000 to 70,000 clones, of which over 80% are seen a single time; roughly 3.2% belongs to the top ten. The source of the sample is a study of T cell changes during pregnancy in multiple sclerosis. V is TRBV5-6 and J is TRBJ1-6; no clear D gene. The sequences come from CD8+ T cells from peripheral blood mononuclear cells, collected in the third trimester of pregnancy. The receptor comes from a female donor in good health, enrolled as a control in a pregnancy study. CDR3 sequence (DNA): TGTGCCAGCAGCTCCCCGGGGTATAATTCACCCCTCCACTTT. Its protein product is CASSSPGYNSPLHF.